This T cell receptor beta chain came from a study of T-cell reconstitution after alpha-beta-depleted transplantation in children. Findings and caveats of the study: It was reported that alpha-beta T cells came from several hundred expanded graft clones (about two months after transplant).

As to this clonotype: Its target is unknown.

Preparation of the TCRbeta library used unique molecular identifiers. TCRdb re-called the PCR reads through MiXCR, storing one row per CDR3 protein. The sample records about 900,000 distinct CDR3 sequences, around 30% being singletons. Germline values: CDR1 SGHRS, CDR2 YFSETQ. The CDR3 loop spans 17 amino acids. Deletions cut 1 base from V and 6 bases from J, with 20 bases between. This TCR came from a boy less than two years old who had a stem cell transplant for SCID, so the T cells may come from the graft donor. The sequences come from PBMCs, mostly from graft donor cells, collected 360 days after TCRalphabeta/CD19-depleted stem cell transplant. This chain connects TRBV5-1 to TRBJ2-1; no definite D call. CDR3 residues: CASSLSHTGRLSNEQFF. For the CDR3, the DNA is TGCGCCAGCAGCTTGTCTCACACTGGACGTCTCTCCAATGAGCAGTTCTTC.